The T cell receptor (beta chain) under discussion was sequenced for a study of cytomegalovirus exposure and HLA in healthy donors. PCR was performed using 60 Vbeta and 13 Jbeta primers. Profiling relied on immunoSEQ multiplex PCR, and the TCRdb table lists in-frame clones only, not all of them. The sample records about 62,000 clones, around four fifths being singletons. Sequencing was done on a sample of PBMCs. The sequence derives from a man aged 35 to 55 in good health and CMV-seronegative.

CDR3 region: CASSLPGSNTGELFF. The CDR3 DNA reads as TGTGCCAGCAGCTTGCCGGGGTCGAACACCGGGGAGCTGTTTTTT. The chain carries TRBV7-6 and TRBJ2-2, with D possibly TRBD2 on 5 matching bases. Germline loops: CDR1 SGHVS, CDR2 FNYEAQ. CDR3 length equals 15 residues. Between the trimmed V and J ends, which lost 3 bases and 0 bases, there was a span of 8 bases.